These T cell receptor beta chains were read from a single sample in a study of molecular identifiers for immune sequencing clone quantification. MiXCR was run by TCRdb on the PCR reads, yielding one entry per CDR3 protein. The sample carries approximately 550,000 distinct CDR3 sequences, under 30% recorded once. The sequenced sample was naive CD8+ T cells from blood, with Jurkat cell RNA spiked in. The receptors shown here come from a human donor in good health. Some libraries in this study had Jurkat cell RNA spiked in. CDR3s include the opening cysteine and the closing phenylalanine or tryptophan. Each record gives: J gene, D gene, clone size, V gene, CDR3 protein, CDR3 DNA. D genes are given only for firm matches. Expanded clones are given a class, and other clones once, few, many or no size at all.

>TRBJ2-1|-|-|TRBV19
CASSPGVPEQFF
TGTGCCAGTAGTCCCGGGGTACCTGAGCAGTTCTTC
>TRBJ2-5|-|once|TRBV7-6
CARRSPGPTAPPSF
TGTGCCCGCCGCTCGCCCGGGCCTACCGCGCCCCCGTCCTTC
>TRBJ1-1|TRBD1|-|TRBV13
CASSDETGVTEAFF
TGTGCCAGCAGCGACGAGACAGGGGTCACTGAAGCTTTCTTT
>TRBJ2-2|-|-|TRBV20-1
CSARPYLHANTGELFF
TGCAGTGCTAGACCGTACCTTCATGCGAACACCGGGGAGCTGTTTTTT
>TRBJ1-3|TRBD1|-|TRBV5-6
CASSPRQGASSGNTIYF
TGTGCCAGCAGCCCACGACAGGGGGCGAGCTCTGGAAACACCATATATTTT
>TRBJ2-3|TRBD2|many|TRBV19
CASSVAGMSTDTQYF
TGTGCCAGTAGTGTAGCGGGCATGAGCACAGATACGCAGTATTTT
>TRBJ2-2|-|-|TRBV6-5
CATGVGWNTGELFF
TGTGCCACCGGGGTAGGATGGAACACCGGGGAGCTGTTTTTT
>TRBJ1-5|TRBD1|many|TRBV28
CASSLIAGGYQPQHF
TGTGCCAGCAGTTTAATTGCAGGGGGCTACCAGCCCCAGCATTTT
>TRBJ2-4|TRBD2|-|TRBV28
CASSFLTSGAKNIQYF
TGTGCCAGCAGTTTCCTGACTAGCGGGGCCAAAAACATTCAGTACTTC
>TRBJ2-3|-|-|TRBV13
CASSARIPRDTQYF
TGTGCCAGCAGCGCAAGGATCCCCAGAGATACGCAGTATTTT
>TRBJ1-2|-|-|TRBV9
CASSLSTGYGYTF
TGTGCCAGCAGTCTTTCAACAGGTTATGGCTACACCTTC
>TRBJ2-7|-|few|TRBV4-1
CASSQGPSDYEQYF
TGCGCCAGCAGCCAAGGGCCCAGCGACTACGAGCAGTACTTC
>TRBJ2-5|TRBD1|few|TRBV10-3
CAISGTGVVQETQYF
TGTGCCATCAGTGGGACAGGGGTAGTCCAAGAGACCCAGTACTTC
>TRBJ2-3|-|many|TRBV7-8
CASSLGNAGADTQYF
TGTGCCAGCAGCTTAGGGAATGCAGGCGCAGATACGCAGTATTTT
>TRBJ2-7|-|-|TRBV30
CAWSVTRTEQYF
TGTGCCTGGAGTGTGACGCGGACAGAGCAGTACTTC
>TRBJ2-2|-|few|TRBV14
CASSQDLIARTGELFF
TGTGCCAGCAGCCAAGATCTGATAGCTCGGACCGGGGAGCTGTTTTTT
>TRBJ2-2|TRBD1|-|TRBV19
CAATGTGYTGELFF
TGTGCCGCGACCGGGACAGGGTACACCGGGGAGCTGTTTTTT
>TRBJ2-1|-|-|TRBV12-3/TRBV12-4
CASRSDNQRESSYNEQFF
TGTGCCAGCAGATCCGACAACCAGCGAGAGAGCTCCTACAATGAGCAGTTCTTC
>TRBJ2-3|TRBD1|-|TRBV20-1
CSASEQGALRSTDTQYF
TGCAGTGCTAGCGAACAGGGGGCGTTACGTAGCACAGATACGCAGTATTTT
>TRBJ2-1|TRBD2|-|TRBV9
CASSVEREVRYGEQFF
TGTGCCAGCAGCGTAGAACGGGAGGTCAGGTACGGTGAGCAGTTCTTC
>TRBJ1-2|-|-|TRBV30
CAWSVATDYGYTF
TGTGCCTGGAGTGTAGCGACGGACTATGGCTACACCTTC
>TRBJ2-2|-|many|TRBV4-1
CASSQGGTGELFF
TGCGCCAGCAGCCAAGGAGGGACCGGGGAGCTGTTTTTT
>TRBJ2-3|-|-|TRBV14
CASSQSGNQLVLGTDTQYF
TGTGCCAGCAGCCAAAGTGGGAATCAACTAGTCCTGGGCACAGATACGCAGTATTTT
>TRBJ1-6|-|few|TRBV28
CASTHRGGVSYNSPLHF
TGTGCCAGCACCCATCGGGGGGGGGTGTCCTATAATTCACCCCTCCACTTT
>TRBJ2-5|-|few|TRBV27
CASSPLLRGETQYF
TGTGCCAGCAGTCCCCTGCTTAGGGGGGAGACCCAGTACTTC
>TRBJ2-5|-|few|TRBV2
CATQVLGPQYF
TGTGCCACCCAGGTCCTGGGGCCCCAGTACTTC
>TRBJ2-7|-|-|TRBV29-1
CSVEDSLGGEQYF
TGCAGCGTTGAAGATTCACTGGGGGGCGAGCAGTACTTC
>TRBJ1-1|-|many|TRBV12-3/TRBV12-4
CASSLGGAMNTEAFF
TGTGCCAGCAGTTTGGGGGGGGCAATGAACACTGAAGCTTTCTTT
>TRBJ2-7|-|many|TRBV28
CASSARATGNEQYF
TGTGCCAGCAGTGCCAGGGCCACCGGAAACGAGCAGTACTTC
>TRBJ2-3|-|-|TRBV19
CASSSRVGTDTQYF
TGTGCCAGTTCGTCCAGGGTCGGCACAGATACGCAGTATTTT
>TRBJ2-7|-|few|TRBV20-1
CSASTRRDENYEQYF
TGCAGTGCTAGCACCAGACGGGACGAAAACTACGAGCAGTACTTC
>TRBJ2-7|-|-|TRBV12-3/TRBV12-4
CASRADDAGEQYF
TGTGCCAGCAGGGCGGATGATGCGGGGGAGCAGTACTTC
>TRBJ2-1|TRBD2|few|TRBV27
CASSRPGTRSYNEQFF
TGTGCCAGCAGTCGACCTGGGACTAGATCCTACAATGAGCAGTTCTTC
>TRBJ2-5|-|-|TRBV3-1
CASSQGGTLETQYF
TGTGCCAGCAGCCAAGGAGGCACGCTAGAGACCCAGTACTTC
>TRBJ2-5|-|-|TRBV7-9
CASSTSLGYRETQYF
TGTGCCAGCAGCACCAGCCTCGGGTACCGAGAGACCCAGTACTTC
>TRBJ2-3|TRBD2|many|TRBV2
CASSAFLAGTEDTQYF
TGTGCCAGCAGTGCTTTCCTAGCGGGAACGGAAGATACGCAGTATTTT
>TRBJ2-7|-|many|TRBV5-6
CASSLSSAYEQYF
TGTGCCAGCAGCTTGTCGTCAGCTTACGAGCAGTACTTC
>TRBJ2-1|TRBD1|many|TRBV6-5
CASSFTGGNEQFF
TGTGCCAGCAGTTTCACAGGGGGCAATGAGCAGTTCTTC
>TRBJ2-3|TRBD1|few|TRBV7-9
CASSLPLGGQGKGPDTQYF
TGTGCCAGCAGCTTGCCCCTCGGGGGACAGGGAAAAGGACCAGATACGCAGTATTTT
>TRBJ2-7|-|-|TRBV3-1
CASSLRGNSYEQYF
TGTGCCAGCAGCCTTCGGGGTAACTCCTACGAGCAGTACTTC
>TRBJ2-1|TRBD1|few|TRBV19
CASSMGQYNEQFF
TGTGCCAGTAGTATGGGACAGTACAATGAGCAGTTCTTC
>TRBJ2-4|-|-|TRBV5-4
CASSLGTDKNIQYF
TGTGCCAGCAGCTTGGGGACCGACAAAAACATTCAGTACTTC
>TRBJ2-3|-|-|TRBV3-1
CASSPRLQGEDTQYF
TGTGCCAGCAGCCCAAGGCTGCAGGGTGAAGATACGCAGTATTTT
>TRBJ2-5|-|many|TRBV7-6
CASSSEGEETQYF
TGTGCCAGCAGCTCGGAGGGCGAAGAGACCCAGTACTTC
>TRBJ2-2|TRBD1|-|TRBV4-1
CAGSHTGTGDFGELFF
TGCGCCGGCAGCCATACCGGGACAGGGGATTTCGGGGAGCTGTTTTTT
>TRBJ2-7|-|-|TRBV30
CAWSVLLVAGQYF
TGTGCCTGGAGTGTACTCTTAGTGGCTGGGCAGTACTTC
>TRBJ2-1|TRBD2|few|TRBV7-2
CASSHGLAGVNEQFF
TGTGCCAGCAGTCATGGACTAGCGGGGGTCAATGAGCAGTTCTTC
>TRBJ1-2|-|many|TRBV20-1
CSARDRGADGYTF
TGCAGTGCTAGAGATCGGGGGGCGGATGGCTACACCTTC
>TRBJ2-3|-|many|TRBV7-9
CASSLPSDGDTQYF
TGTGCCAGCAGCTTACCCTCTGACGGAGATACGCAGTATTTT
>TRBJ2-3|-|-|TRBV20-1
CSARDLSTDTQYF
TGCAGTGCTAGAGATCTTAGCACAGATACGCAGTATTTT
>TRBJ2-5|TRBD1|few|TRBV3-1
CASSQLTGGPPQETQYF
TGTGCCAGCAGCCAATTAACAGGGGGCCCACCTCAAGAGACCCAGTACTTC
>TRBJ2-3|-|-|TRBV7-9
CASSLGEVRRTDTQYF
TGTGCCAGCAGCTTAGGGGAGGTCCGGAGGACAGATACGCAGTATTTT
>TRBJ1-1|TRBD1|-|TRBV25-1
CASREGQGAEAFF
TGTGCCAGCAGGGAGGGACAGGGCGCTGAAGCTTTCTTT
>TRBJ2-1|-|-|TRBV7-9
CASSLAGVATEQFF
TGTGCCAGCAGCTTAGCGGGAGTAGCAACCGAGCAGTTCTTC